One and the same sample provided the 12 T cell receptor beta chains below, sequenced in a study of blood T cell repertoires in COVID-19. Clones were sequenced by immunoSEQ multiplex PCR, and TCRdb holds only the in-frame ones, with some missing. The table lists some 100,000 clones, about 91% of them singletons. Sequencing was carried out using peripheral blood. Every receptor here comes from a woman in her 70s with acute or convalescent COVID-19.

The chain uses TRBV5-5 and TRBJ1-1; no reliable D call. With 4 bases removed from V and 1 base from J, the gap between germline ends came to 11 bases. CDR3 length equals 14 residues. Germline V gives CDR1 SGHKS, CDR2 YYEKEE (reference sequence). CDR3 DNA: TGTGCCAGCAGCCGACTTCTACAGAACACTGAAGCTTTCTTT. It codes for CASSRLLQNTEAFF.

On this clone itself: The junction and the germline gene differ at one end; a read error may be behind it. CDR3 in amino acids: CASSPRGSGANVLAF. The CDR3 DNA reads TGTGCCAGCAGCCCCAGGGGCTCTGGGGCCAACGTCCTGGCTTTC. J is TRBJ2-6 and V is TRBV7-9; D is perhaps TRBD1 (6 bases). Germline V CDR1 and CDR2: SEHNR, FQNEAQ (reference sequence). The CDR3 spans 15 residues.

The chain has TRBV5-4 and TRBJ2-3, with D maybe TRBD1 (6 bases). V lost 6 bases and J 11 bases, leaving 22 bases between the germline ends. This CDR3 contains 14 residues. Germline lookup yields CDR1 SGHNT and CDR2 YYREEE (reference sequence). The CDR3 DNA is TGTGCCAGCAACGCAGAAACCGGACAGAGAAGGCAGTATTTT. Amino acid sequence: CASNAETGQRRQYF.

This chain uses TRBV5-4 with TRBJ1-6, with 8 bases aligning to TRBD1. V was clipped by 1 base and J by 8 bases; unmatched bases: 8. The CDR3 spans 16 residues. Germline CDR1 and CDR2: SGHNT and YYREEE (reference sequence). CDR3 sequence: CASSLIGQGIDSPLHF. The DNA of the CDR3 is TGTGCCAGCAGCTTGATAGGACAGGGTATCGATTCACCCCTCCACTTT.

This rearrangement joins TRBV6-5 to TRBJ2-4, with 7 positions matching TRBD1. This CDR3 contains 13 residues. V shed 0 bases and J 13 bases; nucleotides not matched to a gene: 6. In germline, CDR1 is MNHEY, CDR2 SVGAGI. The CDR3 here is CASSYSLKGAQYF. Here the CDR3 DNA reads TGTGCCAGCAGTTACTCGTTGAAGGGGGCACAGTACTTC.

The chain uses TRBV15 and TRBJ2-7, with 9 bases lining up with TRBD1. Germline V gene lookup returns CDR1 LNHNV and CDR2 YYDKDF (reference sequence). The CDR3 is 16 residues long. With V trimmed by 3 bases and J by 7 bases, 13 bases remained unmatched. The CDR3 spells CATSRSIGTGWDEQYF. DNA of the CDR3: TGTGCCACCAGCAGGTCGATCGGGACAGGGTGGGATGAGCAGTACTTC.

The chain has TRBV24-1 and TRBJ1-1; 7 bases map to TRBD1. The germline V gene encodes CDR1 KGHDR and CDR2 SFDVKD. The CDR3 totals 16 residues. The V segment lost 4 bases and the J segment 1 base; nucleotides outside the gene matches: 8. The DNA for the CDR3 is TGTGCCACCAGTGAGGGGACACAGGGGCGGAACACTGAAGCTTTCTTT. It codes for CATSEGTQGRNTEAFF.

This chain uses TRBV9 with TRBJ2-1, with D maybe TRBD2 (7 bases). This CDR3 has 17 residues. The V end was cut by 0 bases, the J end by 3 bases, with 16 bases between. In germline, CDR1 is SGDLS, CDR2 YYNGEE. The CDR3: CASSVAGGPQFYNEQFF. CDR3 sequence (DNA): TGTGCCAGCAGCGTAGCGGGGGGCCCTCAATTCTACAATGAGCAGTTCTTC.

The chain is built from TRBV5-6 and TRBJ1-2; D is ambiguous. Trimming took 0 bases from V and 6 from J, leaving 9 bases between them. The germline V gene encodes CDR1 SGHDT and CDR2 YYEEEE. This CDR3 comprises 13 residues. The CDR3 DNA reads as TGTGCCAGCAGCTTGGGTTCAGAAGATGGCTACACCTTC. It translates to CASSLGSEDGYTF.

J is TRBJ2-2 and V is TRBV5-6; D possibly corresponds to TRBD1 (6 bases). The V gene's germline CDR1 is SGHDT and CDR2 YYEEEE. CDR3 length: 12 amino acids. Trimming left V 4 bases short and J 7 bases short, with 8 bases between. The CDR3 spells CASSQGSGELFF. Here the CDR3 DNA reads TGTGCCAGCAGCCAGGGGAGCGGGGAGCTGTTTTTT.

The rearrangement joins TRBV19 to TRBJ1-6; no definite D call. Trimming took 2 bases from V and 7 from J, leaving 6 bases between them. CDR1 is LNHDA, CDR2 SQIVND, per germline (reference sequence). The CDR3 is 13 residues long. CDR3 loop: CASSIMENSPLHF. The CDR3 DNA is TGTGCCAGTAGTATAATGGAGAATTCACCCCTCCACTTT. Together with reference TRBV19 and TRBJ1-6, the CDR3 gives the full variable domain: DGGITQSPKYLFRKEGQNVTLSCEQNLNHDAMYWYRQDPGQGLRLIYYSQIVNDFQKGDIAEGYSVSREKKESFPLTVTSAQKNPTAFYLCASSIMENSPLHFGNGTRLTVT.

This chain uses TRBV11-2 with TRBJ2-7; TRBD2 might be the D (6 bases). Deletions cut 5 bases from V and 4 bases from J, with 21 bases between. The CDR3 runs 16 residues. CDR1 SGHAT and CDR2 FQNNGV come from the germline V gene. CDR3 protein: CASSPILRDGPYEQYF. CDR3 nucleotides: TGTGCCAGCAGCCCAATCCTGCGGGACGGACCTTACGAGCAGTACTTC.